Listed below are T cell receptor beta chains from one sample, sequenced in a study of T cell repertoires in cytomegalovirus infection. TCRdb itself ran the reads through MiXCR, one entry per CDR3 protein. The sample holds 740,000 or so distinct CDR3 sequences, approximately 34% seen once. Sequencing was performed on PBMCs. These TCRs come from a human donor in good health (CMV status not recorded). Some clones in this sample may be carry-over from other donors' samples. CDR3s include the opening cysteine and the closing phenylalanine or tryptophan. A D gene is named only where the DNA matches it firmly. The size entry is marked missing in some rows and otherwise reads once, few, many or a size class.

J gene | V gene | clone size | D gene | CDR3 protein | CDR3 DNA
TRBJ1-5 | TRBV2 | few | . | CASSPEIKNQPQHF | TGTGCCAGCAGTCCCGAAATTAAAAATCAGCCCCAGCATTTT
TRBJ2-7 | TRBV11-2 | few | . | CASSLRATSAIYEQYF | TGTGCCAGCAGCTTACGCGCGACCAGCGCGATTTACGAGCAGTACTTC
TRBJ1-4 | TRBV7-6 | . | . | CASSFEGRSNEKLFF | TGTGCCAGCAGCTTCGAGGGACGGAGTAATGAAAAACTGTTTTTT
TRBJ2-7 | TRBV20-1 | . | . | CSSRVFAGSYEQYF | TGCAGTTCTAGAGTCTTCGCGGGCTCCTACGAGCAGTACTTC
TRBJ2-4 | TRBV28 | few | TRBD1 | CASSLNRGQWAKNIQYF | TGTGCCAGCAGCTTAAACAGGGGGCAATGGGCCAAAAACATTCAGTACTTC
TRBJ1-2 | TRBV9 | . | . | CASSLTQGPDLANYGYTF | TGTGCCAGCAGCCTCACGCAGGGGCCCGATCTCGCTAACTATGGCTACACCTTC
TRBJ1-5 | TRBV19 | few | . | CASSILDQPQHF | TGTGCCAGTAGTATCCTCGATCAGCCCCAGCATTTT
TRBJ1-2 | TRBV20-1 | few | . | CSARQGNYGYTF | TGCAGTGCTAGACAGGGCAACTATGGCTACACCTTC
TRBJ2-3 | TRBV7-2 | few | . | CASSLDRVIDTQYF | TGTGCCAGCAGCTTAGACAGGGTCATAGATACGCAGTATTTT
TRBJ1-5 | TRBV6-6 | . | . | CASSYSSRPTRDQPQPF | TGTGCCAGCAGTTACTCGAGTAGGCCGACTCGAGATCAGCCCCAGCCTTTT
TRBJ2-1 | TRBV12-3/TRBV12-4 | few | TRBD2 | CASSLLLAGDEQFF | TGTGCCAGCAGTTTGTTACTAGCGGGCGATGAGCAGTTCTTC
TRBJ1-4 | TRBV28 | . | . | CASSTDGRRQLFF | TGTGCCAGCAGTACCGACGGGAGGCGGCAACTGTTTTTT
TRBJ1-1 | TRBV3-1 | . | . | CASSQASQGFKPEAFF | TGTGCCAGCAGCCAAGCTTCGCAGGGGTTCAAACCCGAAGCTTTCTTT
TRBJ2-2 | TRBV6-6 | . | TRBD1 | CASSWTGSRNTGELFF | TGTGCCAGCAGTTGGACAGGGAGTCGGAACACCGGGGAGCTGTTTTTT
TRBJ2-5 | TRBV11-3 | few | TRBD1 | CASSSGTGGWETQYF | TGTGCCAGCAGCTCTGGGACAGGGGGTTGGGAGACCCAGTACTTC
TRBJ2-1 | TRBV7-6 | many | . | CASSLLASPDNEQFF | TGTGCCAGCAGCTTACTGGCATCTCCTGACAATGAGCAGTTCTTC
TRBJ1-1 | TRBV19 | many | . | CASSISPSFEGGTEAFF | TGTGCCAGTAGTATATCCCCCAGTTTTGAGGGAGGGACTGAAGCTTTCTTT
TRBJ1-5 | TRBV28 | many | . | CASSLGNQPQHF | TGTGCCAGCAGCTTAGGCAATCAGCCCCAGCATTTT
TRBJ1-2 | TRBV6-1 | many | . | CASSEWRDHSGYTF | TGTGCCAGCAGTGAATGGAGGGATCACAGTGGCTACACCTTC
TRBJ1-1 | TRBV7-8 | many | . | CASSLGTTPEAFF | TGTGCCAGCAGCTTAGGGACAACTCCTGAAGCTTTCTTT
TRBJ1-2 | TRBV7-6 | . | . | CSSSSDSHVYTF | TGTTCCAGCAGCTCGGACAGCCATGTCTACACCTTC
TRBJ2-2 | TRBV6-4 | . | TRBD1 | CASSSTWTGRNTGELFF | TGTGCCAGCAGTTCTACTTGGACAGGGCGAAACACCGGGGAGCTGTTTTTT
TRBJ2-1 | TRBV6-4 | . | . | CASSDGTRGENNEQFF | TGTGCCAGCAGTGACGGTACTAGAGGGGAGAACAATGAGCAGTTCTTC
TRBJ2-7 | TRBV7-2 | many | . | CASSPRTVRSYEQYF | TGTGCCAGCAGTCCCAGGACAGTTCGCTCCTACGAGCAGTACTTC
TRBJ1-1 | TRBV12-3/TRBV12-4 | few | . | CATLRHGDDTEAFF | TGTGCCACCCTTCGCCATGGAGATGACACTGAAGCTTTCTTT
TRBJ1-1 | TRBV11-2 | once | . | CSSSLQGTTEAFF | TGTTCAAGCAGCCTACAGGGCACCACTGAAGCTTTCTTT
TRBJ1-1 | TRBV6-1 | . | . | CASSPERRGTEAFF | TGTGCCAGCAGTCCCGAGCGACGGGGTACTGAAGCTTTCTTT
TRBJ1-6 | TRBV20-1 | few | . | CSAPLAGGPPLHF | TGCAGTGCTCCATTGGCCGGGGGTCCACCCCTCCACTTT
TRBJ1-1 | TRBV29-1 | . | . | CSVGAGNPGKGTEAFF | TGCAGCGTTGGGGCTGGAAATCCGGGGAAGGGGACTGAAGCTTTCTTT
TRBJ2-7 | TRBV6-6 | . | . | CASSRQFSYEQYF | TGTGCCAGCAGTCGACAGTTCTCCTACGAGCAGTACTTC
TRBJ2-7 | TRBV5-7 | . | . | CASSLEGSGQSSYEQYF | TGTGCCAGCAGCTTGGAAGGGTCAGGGCAGAGCTCCTACGAGCAGTACTTC
TRBJ1-2 | TRBV19 | . | . | CASSILNYGSTF | TGTGCCAGTAGTATCCTTAACTATGGCTCCACCTTC
TRBJ2-1 | TRBV7-2 | many | TRBD2 | CASSYPRASGRPESGVYNEQFF | TGTGCCAGCAGCTACCCCCGTGCGAGCGGGAGGCCAGAGAGTGGGGTTTACAATGAGCAGTTCTTC
TRBJ2-7 | TRBV28 | . | TRBD2 | CASSSHRTSGVYEQYF | TGTGCCAGCAGTTCCCACAGGACTAGCGGAGTCTACGAGCAGTACTTC
TRBJ2-5 | TRBV29-1 | . | . | CSASVGGLETQYF | TGCAGCGCCTCTGTCGGGGGGCTCGAGACCCAGTACTTC
TRBJ2-2 | TRBV5-4 | once | . | CASSPVGGASTGELFF | TGTGCCAGCAGCCCGGTGGGGGGCGCGAGCACCGGGGAGCTGTTTTTT
TRBJ2-1 | TRBV12-3/TRBV12-4 | . | . | CASTPVFGQSSSYNEQFF | TGTGCCAGCACCCCCGTCTTCGGACAGTCAAGCTCCTACAATGAGCAGTTCTTC
TRBJ2-5 | TRBV9 | . | TRBD2 | CASSGLAGARGETQYF | TGTGCCAGCAGCGGATTAGCGGGGGCTCGTGGAGAGACCCAGTACTTC
TRBJ2-7 | TRBV5-6 | . | . | CASSLRLVGNYEQYF | TGTGCCAGCAGCTTGAGGCTGGTGGGCAACTACGAGCAGTACTTC
TRBJ1-3 | TRBV3-1 | few | . | CASSQSRLGSSGNTIYF | TGTGCCAGCAGCCAAAGCCGCCTAGGGAGCTCTGGAAACACCATATATTTT
TRBJ1-2 | TRBV7-9 | many | TRBD1 | CASSLTGVDGYTF | TGTGCCAGCAGCTTAACAGGGGTGGATGGCTACACCTTC
TRBJ2-1 | TRBV7-6 | . | TRBD1 | CASSPPGTGYNEQFF | TGTGCCAGCAGCCCCCCCGGGACAGGCTACAATGAGCAGTTCTTC
TRBJ1-1 | TRBV4-1 | . | . | CASSQIKTGGLMNTEAFF | TGCGCCAGCAGCCAAATTAAGACAGGCGGACTTATGAACACTGAAGCTTTCTTT
TRBJ1-1 | TRBV4-1 | few | . | CASSQEGPWTEAFF | TGCGCCAGCAGCCAAGAGGGGCCGTGGACTGAAGCTTTCTTT
TRBJ2-2 | TRBV29-1 | few | . | CSVRDANTGELFF | TGCAGCGTTAGGGACGCGAACACCGGGGAGCTGTTTTTT
TRBJ1-3 | TRBV7-9 | . | . | CASSLGSAAGKNTIYF | TGTGCCAGCAGCTTAGGTTCGGCGGCAGGGAAGAACACCATATATTTT
TRBJ2-3 | TRBV7-2 | many | . | CASSFGRPTDTQYF | TGTGCCAGCAGCTTCGGGCGGCCCACAGATACGCAGTATTTT
TRBJ1-2 | TRBV4-1 | once | . | CASSQEVLYGYTF | TGCGCCAGCAGCCAAGAGGTTCTCTATGGCTACACCTTC
TRBJ2-1 | TRBV5-8 | . | . | CASTWDQSSYNEQFF | TGTGCCAGCACTTGGGACCAAAGCTCCTACAATGAGCAGTTCTTC
TRBJ1-2 | TRBV4-1 | . | . | CASSQDLRDPYGYTF | TGCGCCAGCAGCCAAGATCTCAGGGACCCCTATGGCTACACCTTC
TRBJ1-1 | TRBV7-3 | . | TRBD1 | CASSPGGTGGVGEAFF | TGTGCCAGCAGCCCCGGCGGGACAGGGGGGGTTGGTGAAGCTTTCTTT
TRBJ1-5 | TRBV12-3/TRBV12-4 | few | TRBD1 | CASSRLTGLSNQPQHF | TGTGCCAGCAGCCGACTGACAGGGCTTAGCAATCAGCCCCAGCATTTT
TRBJ2-5 | TRBV7-6 | . | . | CASSPRREETQYF | TGTGCCAGCAGCCCCCGGCGGGAAGAGACCCAGTACTTC
TRBJ2-1 | TRBV25-1 | . | . | CASSEGGISQEFF | TGTGCCAGCAGTGAGGGGGGAATCTCCCAGGAGTTCTTC
TRBJ2-5 | TRBV28 | . | TRBD1 | CASSLPETGVIETQYF | TGTGCCAGCAGTTTACCCGAGACAGGGGTGATAGAGACCCAGTACTTC
TRBJ2-7 | TRBV9 | . | TRBD1 | CASSVGDRVAYEQYF | TGTGCCAGCAGCGTAGGAGACAGGGTAGCCTACGAGCAGTACTTC
TRBJ2-5 | TRBV28 | few | . | CASSLNPGQAQETQYF | TGTGCCAGCAGTTTAAATCCGGGTCAAGCTCAAGAGACCCAGTACTTC